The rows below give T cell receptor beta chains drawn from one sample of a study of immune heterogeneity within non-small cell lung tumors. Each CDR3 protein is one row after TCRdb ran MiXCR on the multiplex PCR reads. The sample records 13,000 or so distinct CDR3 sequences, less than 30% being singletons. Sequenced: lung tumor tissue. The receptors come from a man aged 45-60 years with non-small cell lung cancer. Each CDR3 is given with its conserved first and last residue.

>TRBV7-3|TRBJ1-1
CASKLTVNTEAFF
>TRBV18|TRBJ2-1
CASSPPFGGSKNEQFF
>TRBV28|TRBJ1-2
CATRDGTNYGYTF
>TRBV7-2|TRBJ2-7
CASSLQGRGREQYF
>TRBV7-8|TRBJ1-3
CAVRGQGGNTIYF
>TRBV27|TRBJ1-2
CASSLRPENYGYTF
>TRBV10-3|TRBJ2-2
CAIRGDRATGELFF
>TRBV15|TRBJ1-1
CATSTPMYRGDTEAFF
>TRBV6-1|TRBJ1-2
CASTSANNRDGYTF
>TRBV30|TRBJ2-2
CAWIIRDRAYTGELFF